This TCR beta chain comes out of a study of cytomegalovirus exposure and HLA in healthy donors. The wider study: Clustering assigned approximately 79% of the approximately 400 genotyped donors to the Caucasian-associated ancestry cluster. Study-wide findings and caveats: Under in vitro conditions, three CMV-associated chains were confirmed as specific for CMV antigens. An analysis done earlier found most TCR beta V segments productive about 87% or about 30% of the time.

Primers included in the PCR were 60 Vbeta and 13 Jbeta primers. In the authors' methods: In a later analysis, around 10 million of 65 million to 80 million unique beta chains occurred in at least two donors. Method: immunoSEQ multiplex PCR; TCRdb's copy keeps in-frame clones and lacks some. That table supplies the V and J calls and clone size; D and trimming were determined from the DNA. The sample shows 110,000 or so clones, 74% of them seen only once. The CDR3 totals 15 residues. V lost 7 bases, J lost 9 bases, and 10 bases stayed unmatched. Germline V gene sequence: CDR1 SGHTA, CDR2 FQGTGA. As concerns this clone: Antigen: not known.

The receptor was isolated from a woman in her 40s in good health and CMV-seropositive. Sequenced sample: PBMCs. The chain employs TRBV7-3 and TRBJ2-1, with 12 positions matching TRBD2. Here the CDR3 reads CASMGLAGGPGEQFF. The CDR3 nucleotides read TGTGCCAGCATGGGGCTAGCGGGGGGGCCGGGTGAGCAGTTCTTC. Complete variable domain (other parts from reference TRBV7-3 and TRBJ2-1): GAGVSQTPSNKVTEKGKYVELRCDPISGHTALYWYRQSLGQGPEFLIYFQGTGAADDSGLPNDRFFAVRPEGSVSTLKIQRTERGDSAVYLCASMGLAGGPGEQFFGPGTRLTVL.